Listed below are T cell receptor beta chains from one sample, sequenced in a study of T cells after yellow fever vaccination. One entry per CDR3 protein, called by TCRdb with MiXCR from the 5' RACE reads. The sample has 450,000 to 600,000 distinct CDR3 sequences, roughly 13% seen once; the top ten hold over 13%. The material was PBMCs, obtained on the day of the yellow fever booster vaccination. Receptors were obtained from a man aged 25-45 years who received the YFV17D yellow fever vaccine. Each CDR3 is given without its conserved first and last residue. The order of the fields is clone size, V gene, J gene, CDR3 protein. Where a row states a size, it is once, few, many or the class of an expanded clone; other rows omit it.

clone_size: many; v_call: TRBV27; j_call: TRBJ2-2; cdr3_aa: ASRWTSGNTGELF
clone_size: few; v_call: TRBV12-3/TRBV12-4; j_call: TRBJ2-7; cdr3_aa: ASRRHIYEQY
clone_size: .; v_call: TRBV7-2; j_call: TRBJ2-1; cdr3_aa: ASSYKGGNEQF
clone_size: .; v_call: TRBV29-1; j_call: TRBJ2-7; cdr3_aa: SVEVWASGRKEQY
clone_size: few; v_call: TRBV5-1; j_call: TRBJ2-3; cdr3_aa: ASRTGLAGTDTQY
clone_size: many; v_call: TRBV5-8; j_call: TRBJ2-3; cdr3_aa: ASSLGLADSTDTQY
clone_size: few; v_call: TRBV5-1; j_call: TRBJ1-5; cdr3_aa: ASSLEPDSNQPQH
clone_size: .; v_call: TRBV20-1; j_call: TRBJ2-5; cdr3_aa: SASVGRTQY
clone_size: few; v_call: TRBV20-1; j_call: TRBJ2-1; cdr3_aa: SARWTGSYNEQF
clone_size: .; v_call: TRBV7-9; j_call: TRBJ1-1; cdr3_aa: ASSTTYTGGSTEAF
clone_size: few; v_call: TRBV6-6; j_call: TRBJ1-5; cdr3_aa: ASRIFSGQPQH
clone_size: many; v_call: TRBV7-6; j_call: TRBJ2-7; cdr3_aa: ASSRTGGSYEQY
clone_size: .; v_call: TRBV5-5; j_call: TRBJ2-5; cdr3_aa: ASSSGQIHLYQETQY
clone_size: few; v_call: TRBV19; j_call: TRBJ1-2; cdr3_aa: ASSTNSYYGYT
clone_size: few; v_call: TRBV20-1; j_call: TRBJ2-1; cdr3_aa: SARSWRGEGGPQF
clone_size: few; v_call: TRBV28; j_call: TRBJ1-6; cdr3_aa: ASSLWGKGNSPLH
clone_size: .; v_call: TRBV7-2; j_call: TRBJ2-3; cdr3_aa: ASNQLVPDTQY
clone_size: .; v_call: TRBV12-3/TRBV12-4; j_call: TRBJ2-1; cdr3_aa: ASSITGTGHF
clone_size: few; v_call: TRBV5-1; j_call: TRBJ2-3; cdr3_aa: ASSLGGLGQTDTQY
clone_size: .; v_call: TRBV19; j_call: TRBJ2-1; cdr3_aa: ASSKPTGVSYNEQF
clone_size: many; v_call: TRBV7-2; j_call: TRBJ2-3; cdr3_aa: ASSATSGSTDTQY
clone_size: .; v_call: TRBV5-1; j_call: TRBJ1-1; cdr3_aa: ASSLAARVRVTEAF
clone_size: .; v_call: TRBV23-1; j_call: TRBJ2-7; cdr3_aa: ASSQEGQGGPNYEQY
clone_size: few; v_call: TRBV5-5; j_call: TRBJ2-7; cdr3_aa: ASSLYWTEDYEQY
clone_size: few; v_call: TRBV5-1; j_call: TRBJ2-7; cdr3_aa: ASSSDGAYEQY
clone_size: few; v_call: TRBV4-3; j_call: TRBJ2-5; cdr3_aa: ASSQDLAGGPYQETQY
clone_size: few; v_call: TRBV20-1; j_call: TRBJ2-1; cdr3_aa: SANLAGGASEQF
clone_size: .; v_call: TRBV7-2; j_call: TRBJ1-1; cdr3_aa: ASIFQDGNTEAF
clone_size: .; v_call: TRBV6-2/TRBV6-3; j_call: TRBJ2-1; cdr3_aa: ASSYAGAMGNEQF
clone_size: few; v_call: TRBV10-1; j_call: TRBJ2-2; cdr3_aa: ASSTGTGDTGELF
clone_size: .; v_call: TRBV27; j_call: TRBJ2-3; cdr3_aa: ASSLSRQTLAGFGPDTQY
clone_size: many; v_call: TRBV7-7; j_call: TRBJ2-5; cdr3_aa: ASSAGQSETQY
clone_size: .; v_call: TRBV6-2/TRBV6-3; j_call: TRBJ1-1; cdr3_aa: ASSIPGVRATNTEAF
clone_size: few; v_call: TRBV29-1; j_call: TRBJ1-2; cdr3_aa: SVEQGVLYGYT
clone_size: few; v_call: TRBV5-1; j_call: TRBJ2-1; cdr3_aa: ASSGGQTHNEQF
clone_size: few; v_call: TRBV5-5; j_call: TRBJ2-1; cdr3_aa: ASSPLAGFSYNEQF
clone_size: few; v_call: TRBV7-2; j_call: TRBJ2-7; cdr3_aa: ASSPNLPPTAGEQY
clone_size: .; v_call: TRBV20-1; j_call: TRBJ2-3; cdr3_aa: SASRVEHTDTQY
clone_size: many; v_call: TRBV25-1; j_call: TRBJ2-5; cdr3_aa: ASSNPGQPQETQY
clone_size: .; v_call: TRBV3-1; j_call: TRBJ2-2; cdr3_aa: ASSGLAGAKGTGELF
clone_size: few; v_call: TRBV20-1; j_call: TRBJ2-1; cdr3_aa: SADTRYNEQF